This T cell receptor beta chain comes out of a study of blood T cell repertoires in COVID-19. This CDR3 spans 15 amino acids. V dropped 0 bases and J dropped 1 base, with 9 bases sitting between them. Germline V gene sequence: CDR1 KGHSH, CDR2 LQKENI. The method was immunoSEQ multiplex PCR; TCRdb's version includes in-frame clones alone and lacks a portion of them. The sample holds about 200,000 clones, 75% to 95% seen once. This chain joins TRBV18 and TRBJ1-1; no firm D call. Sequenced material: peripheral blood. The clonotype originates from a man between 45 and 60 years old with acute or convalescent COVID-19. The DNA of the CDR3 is TGTGCCAGCTCACCACCCCCCCAGGCGAACACTGAAGCTTTCTTT. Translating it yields CASSPPPQANTEAFF. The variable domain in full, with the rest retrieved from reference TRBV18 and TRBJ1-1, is NAGVMQNPRHLVRRRGQEARLRCSPMKGHSHVYWYRQLPEEGLKFMVYLQKENIIDESGMPKERFSAEFPKEGPSILRIQQVVRGDSAAYFCASSPPPQANTEAFFGQGTRLTVV.